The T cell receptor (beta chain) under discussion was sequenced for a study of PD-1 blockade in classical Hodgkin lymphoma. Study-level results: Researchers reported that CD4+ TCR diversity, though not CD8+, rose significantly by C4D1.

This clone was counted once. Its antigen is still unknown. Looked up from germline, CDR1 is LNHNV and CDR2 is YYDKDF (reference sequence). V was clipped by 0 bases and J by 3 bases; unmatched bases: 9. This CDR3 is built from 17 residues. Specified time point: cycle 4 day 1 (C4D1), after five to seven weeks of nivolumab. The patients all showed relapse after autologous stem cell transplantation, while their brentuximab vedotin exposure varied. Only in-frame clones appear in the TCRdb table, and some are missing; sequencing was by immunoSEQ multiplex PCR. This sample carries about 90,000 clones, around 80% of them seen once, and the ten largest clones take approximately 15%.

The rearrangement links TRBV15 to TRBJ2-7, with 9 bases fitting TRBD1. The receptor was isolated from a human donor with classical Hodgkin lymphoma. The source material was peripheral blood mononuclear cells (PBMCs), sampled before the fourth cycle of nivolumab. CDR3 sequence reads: CATSRDQASGQGYEQYF. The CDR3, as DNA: TGTGCCACCAGCAGAGATCAGGCTTCGGGACAGGGCTACGAGCAGTACTTC.